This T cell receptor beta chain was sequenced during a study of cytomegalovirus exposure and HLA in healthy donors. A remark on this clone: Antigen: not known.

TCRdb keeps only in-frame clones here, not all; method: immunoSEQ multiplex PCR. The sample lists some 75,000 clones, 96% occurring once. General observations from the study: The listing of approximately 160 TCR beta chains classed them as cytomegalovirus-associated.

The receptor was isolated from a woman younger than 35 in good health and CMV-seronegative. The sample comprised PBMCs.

The CDR3 loop reads CASGPTGSGELFF. Here the CDR3 DNA reads TGTGCCAGCGGCCCGACAGGGTCCGGGGAGCTGTTTTTT. The chain is built from TRBV6-1 and TRBJ2-2, with 7 positions matching TRBD1. The CDR3 has 13 amino acids. Germline CDR1 MNHNS, CDR2 SASEGT. V was clipped by 8 bases and J by 6 bases; unmatched bases: 6.